Here is one T cell receptor (beta chain) with its context. These data originate in a study of identical twins. Germline CDR1 SGHAT, CDR2 FQNNGV. V gave up 7 bases and J gave up 2 bases, with 15 bases separating them. The CDR3 runs 14 residues. MiXCR, run by TCRdb on the 5' RACE reads, gives a single entry per CDR3 protein. The sample holds some 900,000 distinct CDR3 sequences; 9% to 15% are singletons and the top ten take about 1.5%. A further study also used this sample, focusing on yellow fever vaccine responses in identical twins.

Sequenced input: PBMCs. This TCR was sampled from a woman in her late teens or twenties in good health. J is TRBJ2-7 and V is TRBV11-2; either TRBD1 or TRBD2 may supply D (5 bases each). In DNA form, the CDR3 reads TGTGCCAGCAACGCCGGGACGTATGCCTACGAGCAGTACTTC. Amino acid sequence: CASNAGTYAYEQYF.